This entry features one T cell receptor (beta chain) sequence. Its antigen remains unidentified. The data stem from a study of PD-1 blockade in classical Hodgkin lymphoma. General study results and limits: Causes of the repertoire differences remain undefined, possibly disease activity or prior therapy. Newly diagnosed patients had baseline TCR diversity that was reportedly lower than that of healthy donors. Complete responders started with a diversity level that resembled newly diagnosed patients at baseline.

Time point defined: cycle 4 day 1 (C4D1), after five to seven weeks of nivolumab. All trial patients relapsed after autologous stem cell transplantation. Trimming shortened V by 1 base and J by 9 bases, and 11 bases separated the two germline ends. Germline loops: CDR1 SGHTA, CDR2 FQGNSA. This CDR3 region has 13 residues. Sequencing used immunoSEQ multiplex PCR; TCRdb keeps in-frame clones, though not all of them. Among around 60,000 clones, around nine tenths were seen once, and the ten largest hold about 8.3%. The chain joins TRBV7-2 to TRBJ2-3; TRBD1 is a possible D gene (6 bases). The TCR was taken from a human donor with classical Hodgkin lymphoma. The source material was peripheral blood mononuclear cells (PBMCs), sampled before the fourth cycle of nivolumab. CDR3 DNA: TGTGCCAGCAGCTTAGGAGGCAGGGGCACGCAGTATTTT. Its protein product is CASSLGGRGTQYF.